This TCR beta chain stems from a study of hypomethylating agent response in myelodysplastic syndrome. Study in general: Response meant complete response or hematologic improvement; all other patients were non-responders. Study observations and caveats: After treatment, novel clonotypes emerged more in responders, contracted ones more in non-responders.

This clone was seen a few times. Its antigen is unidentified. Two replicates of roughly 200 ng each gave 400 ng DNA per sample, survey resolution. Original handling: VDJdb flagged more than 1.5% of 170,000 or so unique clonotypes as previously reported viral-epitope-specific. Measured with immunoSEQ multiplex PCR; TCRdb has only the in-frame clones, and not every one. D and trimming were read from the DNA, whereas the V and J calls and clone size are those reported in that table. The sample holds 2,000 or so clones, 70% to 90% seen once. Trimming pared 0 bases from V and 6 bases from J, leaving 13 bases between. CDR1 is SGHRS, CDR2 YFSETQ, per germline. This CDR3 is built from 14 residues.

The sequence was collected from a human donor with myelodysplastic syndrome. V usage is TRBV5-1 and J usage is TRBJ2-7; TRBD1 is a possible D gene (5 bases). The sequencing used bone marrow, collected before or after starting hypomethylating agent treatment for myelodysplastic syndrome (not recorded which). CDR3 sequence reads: CASSLEQAVGEQYF. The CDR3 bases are TGCGCCAGCAGCTTGGAACAGGCAGTCGGCGAGCAGTACTTC.